What follows are 23 T cell receptor beta chains derived from one specimen sequenced in a study of cytomegalovirus exposure and HLA in healthy donors (dated by TCRdb to 2016 to 2017). The library came from the immunoSEQ multiplex PCR assay. For the multiplex PCR, a mixture combining 60 forward primers for TCR Vbeta segments and 13 reverse primers for TCR Jbeta segments was used. TCRdb limited this immuneACCESS table to in-frame rearrangements with V and J called. A share of clones is missing; checked studies link under half to unresolved V genes, and the rest is unexplained. For this sample the table gives 150,000 to 170,000 clones, of which about four fifths were detected only once. The top ten constitute 2.8% of the sample. Material: PBMCs. Receptors originate from a young man in good health and CMV-seronegative.

This CDR3 is CASRPRLAVDTQYF. In nucleotides, the CDR3 is TGTGCCAGCCGCCCCCGGCTAGCAGTAGATACGCAGTATTTT. This chain links TRBV7-2 with TRBJ2-3; the D gene is possibly TRBD2 (5 bases). The germline CDR1 and CDR2 sequences are SGHTA and FQGNSA. The length of the CDR3 is 14 residues. Trimming shortened V by 8 bases and J by 5 bases, and 17 bases separated the two germline ends. The full variable domain, its missing parts supplied by reference TRBV7-2 and TRBJ2-3, is GAGVSQSPSNKVTEKGKDVELRCDPISGHTALYWYRQSLGQGLEFLIYFQGNSAPDKSGLPSDRFSAERTGGSVSTLTIQRTQQEDSAVYLCASRPRLAVDTQYFGPGTRLTVL.

The CDR3 region is CASSLVGDRATGELFF. The CDR3 region has the DNA TGCGCCAGCAGCTTGGTGGGAGACAGGGCCACCGGGGAGCTGTTTTTT. The chain uses TRBV5-1 and TRBJ2-2; 7 bases map to TRBD1. The CDR3 has 16 amino acids. Germline CDR1 SGHRS, CDR2 YFSETQ. Trimming at V came to 0 bases and at J to 4 bases, leaving 6 bases not matched to a gene.

The chain uses TRBV28 and TRBJ2-6, with 8 nucleotides matching TRBD1. V lost 5 bases to trimming and J lost 3 bases; unmatched junction nucleotides: 6. CDR3 length equals 16 residues. The germline V gene has CDR1 MDHEN and CDR2 SYDVKM. The CDR3 is CASSPRQGNGANVLTF. CDR3 sequence (DNA): TGTGCCAGCAGTCCCCGACAGGGGAATGGGGCCAACGTCCTGACTTTC.

The chain couples TRBV27 to TRBJ1-2; weak D call: TRBD1 (5 bases). Trimming took 5 bases from V and 10 from J, leaving 14 bases between them. Germline values: CDR1 MNHEY, CDR2 SMNVEV (reference sequence). CDR3 length equals 12 residues. The CDR3 nucleotides are TGTGCCAGCAGTCCCCAGGGAAGCGACTACACCTTC. Translating gives CASSPQGSDYTF.

CDR3 in amino acids: CSVSRGYNQPQHF. The CDR3, as DNA: TGCAGCGTCTCCAGGGGGTACAATCAGCCCCAGCATTTT. The chain couples TRBV29-1 to TRBJ1-5; 7 nucleotides line up with TRBD1. V lost 6 bases and J lost 3; bases outside the gene matches: 5. This CDR3 is built from 13 residues. Germline values: CDR1 SQVTM, CDR2 ANQGSEA.

The CDR3 DNA reads as TGTGCCAGTAGTATCGGTTTGGGGTACAGGGGGACCTACGAGCAGTACTTC. It is translated as CASSIGLGYRGTYEQYF. The chain has TRBV19 and TRBJ2-7; 8 bases match TRBD1. V shed 3 bases, J shed 2 bases, and the junction held 12 bases outside the gene matches. This CDR3 is built from 17 residues. Germline V CDR1 and CDR2: LNHDA, SQIVND (reference sequence). Full variable domain (rest looked up from reference TRBV19 and TRBJ2-7): DGGITQSPKYLFRKEGQNVTLSCEQNLNHDAMYWYRQDPGQGLRLIYYSQIVNDFQKGDIAEGYSVSREKKESFPLTVTSAQKNPTAFYLCASSIGLGYRGTYEQYFGPGTRLTVT.

V and J are TRBV5-1 and TRBJ2-2; tentatively, D is TRBD1 (6 bases). CDR1 and CDR2 from the germline V gene are SGHRS and YFSETQ. Trimming removed 6 bases from V and 4 bases from J, with 19 bases in between. CDR3 length: 16 residues. CDR3 region: CASNHRTVVFTGELFF. The CDR3 nucleotides read TGCGCCAGCAACCACCGGACAGTAGTTTTCACCGGGGAGCTGTTTTTT. Combining the CDR3 with reference TRBV5-1 and TRBJ2-2 gives the whole variable domain KAGVTQTPRYLIKTRGQQVTLSCSPISGHRSVSWYQQTPGQGLQFLFEYFSETQRNKGNFPGRFSGRQFSNSRSEMNVSTLELGDSALYLCASNHRTVVFTGELFFGEGSRLTVL.

The chain recombines TRBV5-4 with TRBJ2-3; D is ambiguous. The CDR3 spans 13 residues. V was cut by 3 bases and J by 1 base, with 6 bases left in between. CDR1 is SGHNT and CDR2 is YYREEE in the germline V gene (reference sequence). This CDR3 is CASSSTGTDTQYF. CDR3 DNA: TGTGCCAGCAGCTCCACAGGCACAGATACGCAGTATTTT.

The rearrangement joins TRBV28 to TRBJ1-5; 9 nucleotides match TRBD1. This CDR3 is built from 16 residues. Germline CDR1 reads MDHEN; CDR2 reads SYDVKM. V lost 6 bases and J lost 4; bases outside the gene matches: 10. The CDR3 here is CASSTPGQGQNQPQHF. CDR3 DNA: TGTGCCAGCAGCACGCCGGGACAGGGCCAAAATCAGCCCCAGCATTTT.

This rearrangement joins TRBV9 to TRBJ2-7, with a weak D call TRBD2 (6 bases). Germline CDR1 reads SGDLS; CDR2 reads YYNGEE. Between the trimmed V and J ends, which lost 0 bases and 5 bases, there was a span of 21 bases. The CDR3 runs 17 residues. CDR3 bases: TGTGCCAGCAGCGTAGGGGGGTTGGGAGGCTCTCCTAACGAGCAGTACTTC. This gives the protein CASSVGGLGGSPNEQYF.

The CDR3 bases are TGTGCCAGCAGCAAGGGACTAGCGGACGAAGATACGCAGTATTTT. It yields the protein CASSKGLADEDTQYF. The V and J genes are TRBV9 and TRBJ2-3; 11 bases agree with TRBD2. The V segment lost 4 bases and the J segment 5 bases; nucleotides outside the gene matches: 6. This CDR3 has 15 amino acids. CDR1 SGDLS and CDR2 YYNGEE come from the germline V gene. The whole variable domain, filled in from reference TRBV9 and TRBJ2-3, reads DSGVTQTPKHLITATGQRVTLRCSPRSGDLSVYWYQQSLDQGLQFLIQYYNGEERAKGNILERFSAQQFPDLHSELNLSSLELGDSALYFCASSKGLADEDTQYFGPGTRLTVL.

The rearrangement links TRBV28 to TRBJ1-2; 10 bases are shared with TRBD1. The J segment lost 2 bases and the V segment lost 6 bases, leaving 15 bases of the junction unmatched. Germline V gene lookup returns CDR1 MDHEN and CDR2 SYDVKM. The CDR3 consists of 18 residues. The CDR3, as DNA: TGTGCCAGCAGGGGGATACGGGACAGGGGTAAAAGGAACTATGGCTACACCTTC. Protein sequence: CASRGIRDRGKRNYGYTF.

The chain combines TRBV25-1 with TRBJ2-7; D is unclear. The CDR3 is made up of 15 amino acids. Per the germline V gene, CDR1 is MGHDK and CDR2 is SYGVNS. The ends were cut back, 1 base at V and 0 bases at J, with 10 bases in the middle. The CDR3 is CASSEFGRSSYEQYF. CDR3 nucleotide sequence: TGTGCCAGCAGTGAATTCGGAAGGAGCTCCTACGAGCAGTACTTC.

The J gene is TRBJ1-1, the V gene TRBV5-6; 8 bases map to TRBD1. Germline V CDR1 and CDR2: SGHDT, YYEEEE. The CDR3 is 16 amino acids. V lost 3 bases, J lost 6 bases, and 13 bases stayed unmatched. CDR3 sequence: CASSSWRQGASPEAFF. The CDR3 DNA sequence: TGTGCCAGCAGCTCCTGGCGGCAGGGGGCGAGCCCTGAAGCTTTCTTT.

The V and J genes are TRBV4-1 and TRBJ2-3; TRBD2 might be the D (6 bases). V gave up 5 bases and J gave up 4 bases, with 19 bases separating them. Germline V gives CDR1 MGHRA, CDR2 YSYEKL. The CDR3 has 16 amino acids. The CDR3 DNA is TGCGCCAGCAGCTATTTGCAGGGCGGAGGGGCAGATACGCAGTATTTT. Protein product: CASSYLQGGGADTQYF.

CDR3 bases: TGTGCCACCTATACAGATACGCAGTATTTT. It is translated as CATYTDTQYF. The V gene is TRBV2, the J gene TRBJ2-3; the D is unclear. V lost 10 bases to trimming and J lost 3 bases, with 5 bases between them. This CDR3 comprises 10 residues. Germline CDR1 is SNHLY and CDR2 is FYNNEI. Variable domain in full (rest from reference TRBV2 and TRBJ2-3): EPEVTQTPSHQVTQMGQEVILRCVPISNHLYFYWYRQILGQKVEFLVSFYNNEISEKSEIFDDQFSVERPDGSNFTLKIRSTKLEDSAMYFCATYTDTQYFGPGTRLTVL.

The chain couples TRBV5-1 to TRBJ2-1; 13 bases line up with TRBD2. This CDR3 is 14 amino acids long. The trim removed 5 bases at V and 7 bases at J, leaving 3 bases unmatched. Per the germline V gene, CDR1 is SGHRS and CDR2 is YFSETQ. DNA of the CDR3: TGCGCCAGCAGTCGGACTAGCGGGGGTAATGAGCAGTTCTTC. Translation: CASSRTSGGNEQFF.

The chain employs TRBV9 and TRBJ2-3; 7 nucleotides agree with TRBD2. CDR1 is SGDLS and CDR2 is YYNGEE in the germline V gene. The trim removed 2 bases at V and 3 bases at J, leaving 9 bases unmatched. CDR3 length equals 16 residues. The CDR3 DNA follows: TGTGCCAGCAGCGTTGAGTCGCGGGGACTAACAGATACGCAGTATTTT. Residues: CASSVESRGLTDTQYF. Based on the CDR3 plus reference TRBV9 and TRBJ2-3, the full variable domain is DSGVTQTPKHLITATGQRVTLRCSPRSGDLSVYWYQQSLDQGLQFLIQYYNGEERAKGNILERFSAQQFPDLHSELNLSSLELGDSALYFCASSVESRGLTDTQYFGPGTRLTVL.

CDR3 sequence (DNA): TGTGCCAGCAGCTCGACAGGGTCTAGGACCTACGAGCAGTACTTC. It translates to CASSSTGSRTYEQYF. The chain is built from TRBV7-6 and TRBJ2-7; 7 nucleotides agree with TRBD1. Trimming cost V 4 bases and J 2 bases; bases outside gene matches: 8. The germline V gene has CDR1 SGHVS and CDR2 FNYEAQ. CDR3 length: 15 residues.

V usage is TRBV5-6 and J usage is TRBJ1-1; weak D call: TRBD1 (5 bases). V was clipped by 0 bases and J by 10 bases, with 10 bases between them. The CDR3 length is 12 residues. CDR1 and CDR2 (germline): SGHDT, YYEEEE. The CDR3 loop reads CASSLEQGAAFF. The CDR3 region has the DNA TGTGCCAGCAGCTTGGAGCAGGGCGCAGCTTTCTTT. The whole variable domain, remainder taken from reference TRBV5-6 and TRBJ1-1, is DAGVTQSPTHLIKTRGQQVTLRCSPKSGHDTVSWYQQALGQGPQFIFQYYEEEERQRGNFPDRFSGHQFPNYSSELNVNALLLGDSALYLCASSLEQGAAFFGQGTRLTVV.

This chain uses TRBV21-1 with TRBJ2-7; the D segment call TRBD1 is taken from the table without a DNA check. TRBV21-1 is tagged as a pseudogene. This CDR3 is 14 amino acids long. CDR3 coding DNA: TGTGCCAGCCGCGGGACAGGCCGTTCCTACGAGCAGTACGTC. It specifies CASRGTGRSYEQYV.

The rearrangement links TRBV6-5 to TRBJ1-6; tentatively, D is TRBD1 (5 bases). Germline CDR1 reads MNHEY; CDR2 reads SVGAGI. This CDR3 contains 15 residues. V shed 8 bases and J shed 0 bases, with 11 bases lying between them. The CDR3 spells CASSPGGSYNSPLHF. CDR3 nucleotide sequence: TGTGCCAGCTCCCCGGGGGGCTCCTATAATTCACCCCTCCACTTT.

As to this clone: The junction departs from the called germline gene at one end, perhaps through a read error. The sample carries other DNA sequences with the same CDR3. The rearrangement links TRBV5-5 to TRBJ1-5, with D perhaps matching TRBD1 (6 bases). The CDR3 length is 15 residues. Germline lookup yields CDR1 SGHKS and CDR2 YYEKEE (reference sequence). The CDR3 region is CASSMGGGRNQPQHF. The CDR3 nucleotides are TGTGCCAGCAGCATGGGAGGGGGTCGGAATCAGCCCCAGCATTTC.